The 8 T cell receptor beta chains presented below share a single source sample, sequenced in a study of blood T cell repertoires in COVID-19. TCRdb's table, derived via immunoSEQ multiplex PCR, lists solely in-frame clones and lacks some. This sample has over 70,000 clones, with about 77% found just once. Sequences were obtained from peripheral blood. The receptors derive from a man in his 70s with COVID-19, enrolled during active disease.

The chain employs TRBV5-6 and TRBJ1-4, with 8 bases fitting TRBD1. Unmatched junction bases numbered 4, after V lost 0 bases and J lost 6 bases. CDR3 length: 15 residues. Germline CDR1 and CDR2: SGHDT and YYEEEE. CDR3 DNA sequence: TGTGCCAGCAGCTTGGTCAGGGGGCAGGATGAAAAACTGTTTTTT. It yields the protein CASSLVRGQDEKLFF.

In its sample, this clone ranks as medium-sized. This rearrangement joins TRBV4-3 to TRBJ2-3; D call uncertain. Germline CDR1 reads LGHNA; CDR2 reads YSLEER. The CDR3 is 15 amino acids. V was trimmed by 0 bases and J by 0 bases, leaving 7 bases between them. The DNA for the CDR3 is TGCGCCAGCAGCCAAGATCGGTCTAGCACAGATACGCAGTATTTT. Its translation is CASSQDRSSTDTQYF.

There are a few counts of this clone. The chain uses TRBV29-1 and TRBJ2-7, with no clear D. The CDR3 loop spans 12 amino acids. Trimming pared 4 bases from V and 0 bases from J, leaving 7 bases between. Germline-derived CDR1 and CDR2 are SQVTM and ANQGSEA. The CDR3 bases are TGCAGCGTTGGTACTCACTCCTACGAGCAGTACTTC. This translates into CSVGTHSYEQYF.

The rearrangement uses TRBV3-1 (or the pseudogene TRBV3-2) and TRBJ2-5; D unresolved. Germline loops: CDR1 LGHDT, CDR2 YNNKEL (reference sequence). The V gene lost 0 bases and the J gene lost 1 base, with 15 bases spanning the gap. The CDR3 sequence is 17 residues long. The CDR3 is CASSQDWADPVQETQYF. The CDR3, as DNA: TGTGCCAGCAGCCAAGATTGGGCCGACCCAGTCCAAGAGACCCAGTACTTC.

The rearrangement uses TRBV19 and TRBJ2-3; D is unresolved. The CDR3 consists of 15 residues. V gave up 2 bases and J gave up 0 bases, with 9 bases separating them. Per germline, CDR1 LNHDA and CDR2 SQIVND (reference sequence). The CDR3 nucleotides are TGTGCCAGTAGTATACAAGCGTATAGCACAGATACGCAGTATTTT. It specifies CASSIQAYSTDTQYF.

This chain joins TRBV7-2 and TRBJ2-7; 7 bases fit TRBD1. The CDR3 is 13 residues long. Germline V gene lookup returns CDR1 SGHTA and CDR2 FQGNSA. The V and J ends lost 5 bases and 2 bases, in that order; junction bases with no gene match: 3. CDR3 sequence: CASSIDRAYEQYF. CDR3 sequence (DNA): TGTGCCAGCAGCATCGACAGGGCCTACGAGCAGTACTTC.

The chain joins TRBV5-5 to TRBJ2-7; 7 positions match TRBD1. This CDR3 comprises 16 residues. CDR1 and CDR2 from the germline V gene are SGHKS and YYEKEE (reference sequence). After removal of 4 bases from V and 9 bases from J, the junction contained 19 bases not matched to a gene. Here the CDR3 DNA reads TGTGCCAGCAGCAACAACTCCGGGACAGTCCCTACGAGGCAGTACTTC. It encodes CASSNNSGTVPTRQYF.

This clone was seen many times. The chain links TRBV19 to TRBJ2-1; D not certain. CDR1 LNHDA and CDR2 SQIVND come from the germline V gene (reference sequence). CDR3 size: 13 residues. The germline V and J ends were trimmed by 5 bases and 7 bases, with 12 bases remaining between them. The CDR3 DNA is TGTGCCAGTAGTTCGGAGCCCTGGAATGAGCAGTTCTTC. Amino acids: CASSSEPWNEQFF.